These 19 T cell receptor beta chains came from one sample sequenced in a study of blood T cell repertoires in COVID-19. Using immunoSEQ multiplex PCR, the repertoire was profiled, and TCRdb retains in-frame clones only, with some absent. The data contain some 68,000 clones, 80% to 90% of them singletons. Sequencing was performed on peripheral blood. The receptors shown here come from a man in his fifties or sixties with active COVID-19.

This clone turned up a few times. The chain uses TRBV10-1 and TRBJ2-1; 11 nucleotides match TRBD2. This CDR3 spans 16 amino acids. Per the germline V gene, CDR1 is WNHNN and CDR2 is SYGVQD (reference sequence). The J segment lost 3 bases and the V segment lost 2 bases, leaving 3 bases of the junction unmatched. CDR3 nucleotide sequence: TGCGCCAGCAGTGAGACTAGCGGGGGCGACTACAATGAGCAGTTCTTC. Translation: CASSETSGGDYNEQFF.

The genes are TRBV2 and TRBJ2-7, with 7 bases fitting TRBD2. Trimming took 7 bases from V and 1 from J; bases not matched to a gene: 4. The CDR3 length is 13 residues. Per germline, CDR1 SNHLY and CDR2 FYNNEI. The CDR3 sequence: CASIAGDSYEQYF. DNA for the CDR3: TGTGCCAGCATTGCGGGGGATTCCTACGAGCAGTACTTC.

This clone came up once. The V gene is TRBV4-3, the J gene TRBJ2-7, with D possibly being TRBD1 (6 bases). Germline CDR1 is LGHNA and CDR2 is YSLEER. Trimming took off 3 bases at V and 0 bases at J, with 15 bases between the two ends. There are 16 residues in the CDR3. The CDR3 nucleotides are TGCGCCAGCAGCCAGTACCGGGACACCGGCTCCTACGAGCAGTACTTC. It encodes CASSQYRDTGSYEQYF.

The rearrangement joins TRBV7-2 to TRBJ2-1; 11 bases match TRBD2. CDR3 length equals 17 residues. With 5 bases clipped from V and 5 bases from J, the junction kept 11 bases outside the gene matches. Per germline, CDR1 SGHTA and CDR2 FQGNSA. The CDR3 here is CASSRLYSGGGNNEQFF. The CDR3, as DNA: TGTGCCAGCAGCCGCCTATATAGCGGGGGGGGGAACAATGAGCAGTTCTTC.

The chain links TRBV19 to TRBJ1-2; no definite D call. There are 11 residues in the CDR3. The germline V gene encodes CDR1 LNHDA and CDR2 SQIVND (reference sequence). V was cut by 7 bases and J by 7 bases, with 10 bases left in between. The CDR3 is CASKEGIGYTF. The DNA of the CDR3 is TGTGCCAGTAAGGAGGGTATTGGCTACACCTTC.

V is TRBV6-5 and J is TRBJ2-5; D might be TRBD1 (5 bases). Germline assignment: CDR1 MNHEY and CDR2 SVGAGI. Trimming pared 7 bases from V and 5 bases from J, leaving 14 bases between. CDR3 length: 13 residues. DNA for the CDR3: TGTGCCAGCACCCCTGCGGCAGGGGAGACCCAGTACTTC. It translates to CASTPAAGETQYF.

CDR3 nucleotide sequence: TGTGCCAGCAGTTACCCTACCGCTAACTATGGCTACACCTTC. Residues: CASSYPTANYGYTF. This chain connects TRBV6-2 or TRBV6-3 to TRBJ1-2; no firm D call. Germline loops: CDR1 MNHEY, CDR2 SVGEGT. Trimming shortened V by 2 bases and J by 0 bases, and 7 bases separated the two germline ends. This CDR3 has 14 residues.

This chain links TRBV4-1 with TRBJ2-7, with 7 bases that match TRBD2. The germline V gene encodes CDR1 MGHRA and CDR2 YSYEKL. The CDR3 is made up of 15 amino acids. With V trimmed by 1 base and J by 2 bases, 5 bases remained unmatched. CDR3 in amino acids: CASSQGAGVAYEQYF. The DNA for the CDR3 is TGCGCCAGCAGCCAAGGGGCGGGGGTGGCCTACGAGCAGTACTTC.

This clone was recorded only once. This sequence joins TRBV7-9 and TRBJ2-2; 7 nucleotides line up with TRBD1. V lost 6 bases and J lost 0; bases outside the gene matches: 10. CDR1 SEHNR and CDR2 FQNEAQ come from the germline V gene (reference sequence). The CDR3 spans 17 residues. The CDR3 coding sequence is TGTGCCAGCAGTCGAGGGCAGGGGGAACCGAACACCGGGGAGCTGTTTTTT. Translating it yields CASSRGQGEPNTGELFF.

CDR3 residues: CASSPAGGYSAQYF. Written as DNA, the CDR3 is TGCGCCAGCAGCCCCGCTGGGGGGTACAGCGCGCAGTATTTT. The rearrangement joins TRBV5-1 to TRBJ2-3; maybe TRBD2 (6 bases). The V end lost 4 bases, the J end lost 10 bases, and 19 bases lay between the germline ends. This CDR3 spans 14 amino acids. Looked up from germline, CDR1 is SGHRS and CDR2 is YFSETQ.

CDR3: CASSAPGQGVGYTF. CDR3 DNA: TGTGCCAGCAGCGCACCGGGACAGGGTGTAGGCTACACCTTC. V and J are TRBV28 and TRBJ1-2, with 9 positions matching TRBD1. Germline CDR1 MDHEN, CDR2 SYDVKM. With V trimmed by 6 bases and J by 8 bases, 10 bases remained unmatched. The CDR3 is 14 amino acids.

The chain links TRBV15 to TRBJ1-5; D is possibly TRBD1 (6 bases). The germline CDR1 and CDR2 sequences are LNHNV and YYDKDF (reference sequence). Trimming removed 3 bases from V and 6 bases from J, with 15 bases in between. The CDR3 extends over 15 amino acids. For the CDR3, the DNA is TGTGCCACCAGCAGGGGAGCAGGGGACGGTCAGCCCCAGCATTTT. Amino acids: CATSRGAGDGQPQHF.

The chain joins TRBV9 to TRBJ2-3; D gene unclear. With 0 bases removed from V and 0 bases from J, the gap between germline ends came to 11 bases. The CDR3 is 16 amino acids. Germline V gene sequence: CDR1 SGDLS, CDR2 YYNGEE. As DNA, the CDR3 is TGTGCCAGCAGCGTAGTCCAGTTTCCCAGCACAGATACGCAGTATTTT. As protein: CASSVVQFPSTDTQYF.

V gene TRBV10-3 combines with J gene TRBJ2-7; 9 bases match TRBD1. The CDR3 is made up of 12 amino acids. Germline loops: CDR1 ENHRY, CDR2 SYGVKD. After removal of 6 bases from V and 7 bases from J, the junction contained 4 bases not matched to a gene. This CDR3 is CAIRQGAGEQYF. DNA of the CDR3: TGTGCCATCAGACAGGGGGCAGGTGAGCAGTACTTC.

The chain couples TRBV7-9 to TRBJ1-1, with a possible D match to TRBD1 (5 bases). This CDR3 is built from 13 residues. Per the germline V gene, CDR1 is SEHNR and CDR2 is FQNEAQ (reference sequence). Trimming cost V 5 bases and J 6 bases, with 13 bases left between them. The CDR3 nucleotides are TGTGCCAGCAGCCCCGGACATAATGCTGAAGCTTTCTTT. This sequence encodes CASSPGHNAEAFF.

This sequence joins TRBV9 and TRBJ2-7; D gene ambiguous. This CDR3 is 14 amino acids long. Trimming pared 0 bases from V and 5 bases from J, leaving 12 bases between. Germline V gene sequence: CDR1 SGDLS, CDR2 YYNGEE. CDR3: CASSVDASLDEQYF. CDR3 sequence (DNA): TGTGCCAGCAGCGTAGATGCTAGTTTGGACGAGCAGTACTTC.

V and J are TRBV6-2 or TRBV6-3 and TRBJ1-5, with 8 bases fitting TRBD1. The CDR3 sequence is 15 residues long. Germline V lookup: CDR1 MNHEY, CDR2 SVGEGT. V was clipped by 6 bases and J by 0 bases; unmatched bases: 4. The CDR3: CASSWTGNSNQPQHF. The DNA of the CDR3 is TGTGCCAGCAGCTGGACAGGGAATAGCAATCAGCCCCAGCATTTT.

V and J are TRBV11-2 and TRBJ2-2, with 7 nucleotides matching TRBD2. Trimming cost V 4 bases and J 6 bases; bases outside gene matches: 8. This CDR3 is 15 amino acids long. Germline-derived CDR1 and CDR2 are SGHAT and FQNNGV. In nucleotides, the CDR3 is TGTGCCAGCAGCTGGGGCGGGGGAGAGGCCGGGGAGCTGTTTTTT. Amino acids: CASSWGGGEAGELFF.

The chain links TRBV5-1 to TRBJ2-7; 8 bases fit TRBD1. Germline loops: CDR1 SGHRS, CDR2 YFSETQ. This CDR3 region has 14 residues. Unmatched junction bases numbered 10, after V lost 4 bases and J lost 7 bases. The chain's CDR3 is CASSDAGGWQEQYF. The CDR3 DNA is TGCGCCAGCAGCGACGCAGGGGGCTGGCAAGAGCAGTACTTC.